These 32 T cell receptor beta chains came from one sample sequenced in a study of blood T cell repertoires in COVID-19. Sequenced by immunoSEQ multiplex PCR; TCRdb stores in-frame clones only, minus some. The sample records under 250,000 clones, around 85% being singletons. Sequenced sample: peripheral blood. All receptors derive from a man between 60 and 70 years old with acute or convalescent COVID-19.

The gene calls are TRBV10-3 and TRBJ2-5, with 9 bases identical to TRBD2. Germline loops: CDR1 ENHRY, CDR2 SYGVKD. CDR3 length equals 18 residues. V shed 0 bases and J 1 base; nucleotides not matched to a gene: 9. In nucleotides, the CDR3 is TGTGCCATCAGTGAGTCTCCCCTGGCGGGAGGGCCCCAAGAGACCCAGTACTTC. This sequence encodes CAISESPLAGGPQETQYF.

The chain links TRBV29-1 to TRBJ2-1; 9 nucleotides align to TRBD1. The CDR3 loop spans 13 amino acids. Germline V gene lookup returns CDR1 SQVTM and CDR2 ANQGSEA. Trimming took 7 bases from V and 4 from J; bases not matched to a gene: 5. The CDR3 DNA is TGCAGCGCCCCGGGACAGGGTTACAATGAGCAGTTCTTC. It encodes CSAPGQGYNEQFF.

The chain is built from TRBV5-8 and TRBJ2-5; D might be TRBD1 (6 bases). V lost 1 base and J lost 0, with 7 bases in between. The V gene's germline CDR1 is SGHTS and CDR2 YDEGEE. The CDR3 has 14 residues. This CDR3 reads CASSLRGNQETQYF. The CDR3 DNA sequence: TGTGCCAGCAGCTTGAGGGGGAACCAAGAGACCCAGTACTTC.

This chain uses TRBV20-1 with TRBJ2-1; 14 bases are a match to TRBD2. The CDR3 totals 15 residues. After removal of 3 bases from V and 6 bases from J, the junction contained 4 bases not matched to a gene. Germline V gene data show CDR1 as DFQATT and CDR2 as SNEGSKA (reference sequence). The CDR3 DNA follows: TGCAGTGCTAGTCGGGGGACTAGCGGGAGCAATGAGCAGTTCTTC. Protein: CSASRGTSGSNEQFF.

The CDR3, as DNA: TGTGCCACCAGCGACGATGGACATAGGAATGAGCAGTTCTTC. Translating gives CATSDDGHRNEQFF. The chain carries TRBV15 and TRBJ2-1, with a possible D match to TRBD1 (5 bases). The CDR3 runs 14 residues. The germline V gene has CDR1 LNHNV and CDR2 YYDKDF (reference sequence). V lost 5 bases and J lost 7, with 15 bases in between.

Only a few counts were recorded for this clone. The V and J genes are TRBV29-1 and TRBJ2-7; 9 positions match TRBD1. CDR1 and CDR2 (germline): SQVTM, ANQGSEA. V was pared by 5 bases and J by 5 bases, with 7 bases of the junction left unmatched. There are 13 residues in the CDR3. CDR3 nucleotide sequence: TGCAGCGTTCTCGGGACAGGGTTGGACGAGCAGTACTTC. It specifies CSVLGTGLDEQYF.

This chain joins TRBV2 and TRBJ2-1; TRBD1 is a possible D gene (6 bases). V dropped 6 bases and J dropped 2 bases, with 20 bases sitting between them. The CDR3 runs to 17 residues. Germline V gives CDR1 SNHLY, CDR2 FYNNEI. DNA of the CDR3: TGTGCCAGCAGAGCAGGGGCAGGGACCTATCCCTACAATGAGCAGTTCTTC. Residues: CASRAGAGTYPYNEQFF.

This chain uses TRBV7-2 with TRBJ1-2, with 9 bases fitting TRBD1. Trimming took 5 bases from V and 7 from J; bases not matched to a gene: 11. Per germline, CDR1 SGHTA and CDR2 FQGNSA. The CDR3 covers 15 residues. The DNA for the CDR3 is TGTGCCAGCAGCCCACAGGGGGCAGGAGAAGGTGGCTACACCTTC. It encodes CASSPQGAGEGGYTF. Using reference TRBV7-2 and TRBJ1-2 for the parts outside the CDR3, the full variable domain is GAGVSQSPSNKVTEKGKDVELRCDPISGHTALYWYRQSLGQGLEFLIYFQGNSAPDKSGLPSDRFSAERTGGSVSTLTIQRTQQEDSAVYLCASSPQGAGEGGYTFGSGTRLTVV.

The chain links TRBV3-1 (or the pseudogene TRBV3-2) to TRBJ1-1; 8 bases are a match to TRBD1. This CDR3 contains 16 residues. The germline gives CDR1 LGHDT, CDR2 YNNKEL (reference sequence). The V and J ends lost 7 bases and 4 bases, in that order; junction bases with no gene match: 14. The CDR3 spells CASTRRTGREVTEAFF. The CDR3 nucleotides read TGTGCCAGCACCCGCCGGACAGGGCGGGAAGTCACTGAAGCTTTCTTT.

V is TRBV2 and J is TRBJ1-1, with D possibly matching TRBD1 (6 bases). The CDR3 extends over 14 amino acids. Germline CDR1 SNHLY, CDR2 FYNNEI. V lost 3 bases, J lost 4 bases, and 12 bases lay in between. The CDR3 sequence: CASSEQGMTTEAFF. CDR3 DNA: TGTGCCAGCAGTGAGCAGGGGATGACCACTGAAGCTTTCTTT.

CDR3 in DNA: TGCGCCAGCAGCCCCGTTCTACAGGGGACGACCGGAATTTCTGGAAACACCATATATTTT. Its protein is CASSPVLQGTTGISGNTIYF. The rearrangement joins TRBV5-1 to TRBJ1-3; 7 nucleotides line up with TRBD1. The CDR3 runs 20 residues. V lost 4 bases to trimming and J lost 1 base; unmatched junction nucleotides: 20. Germline-derived CDR1 and CDR2 are SGHRS and YFSETQ.

CDR3 region: CASSSGLAGSAYEQYF. Here the CDR3 DNA reads TGCGCCAGCAGCTCTGGACTAGCGGGATCTGCCTACGAGCAGTACTTC. This chain joins TRBV5-1 and TRBJ2-7; the match to TRBD2 covers 12 bases. V was pared by 3 bases and J by 2 bases, with 6 bases of the junction left unmatched. This CDR3 has 16 residues. Germline CDR1 reads SGHRS; CDR2 reads YFSETQ.

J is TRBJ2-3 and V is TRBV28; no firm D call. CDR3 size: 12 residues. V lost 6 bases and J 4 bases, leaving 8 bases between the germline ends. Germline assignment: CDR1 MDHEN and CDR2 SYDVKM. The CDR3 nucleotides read TGTGCCAGCAGGGAGTCCTCAGATACGCAGTATTTT. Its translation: CASRESSDTQYF.

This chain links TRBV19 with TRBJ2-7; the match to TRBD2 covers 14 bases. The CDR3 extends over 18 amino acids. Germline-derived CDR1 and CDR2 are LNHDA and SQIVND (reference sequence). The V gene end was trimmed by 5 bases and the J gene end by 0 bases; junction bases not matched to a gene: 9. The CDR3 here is CASSGTSGREKSSYEQYF. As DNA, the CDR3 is TGTGCCAGTAGTGGGACTAGCGGGAGAGAGAAGAGCTCCTACGAGCAGTACTTC. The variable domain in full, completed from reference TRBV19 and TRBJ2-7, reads DGGITQSPKYLFRKEGQNVTLSCEQNLNHDAMYWYRQDPGQGLRLIYYSQIVNDFQKGDIAEGYSVSREKKESFPLTVTSAQKNPTAFYLCASSGTSGREKSSYEQYFGPGTRLTVT.

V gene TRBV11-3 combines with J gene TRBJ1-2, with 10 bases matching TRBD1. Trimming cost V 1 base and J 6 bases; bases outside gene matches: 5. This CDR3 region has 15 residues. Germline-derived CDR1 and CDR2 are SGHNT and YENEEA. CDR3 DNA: TGTGCCAGCAGCTTAGTTCGAGGACAGGGGGATGGCTACACCTTC. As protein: CASSLVRGQGDGYTF. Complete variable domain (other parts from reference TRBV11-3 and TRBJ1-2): EAGVVQSPRYKIIEKKQPVAFWCNPISGHNTLYWYLQNLGQGPELLIRYENEEAVDDSQLPKDRFSAERLKGVDSTLKIQPAELGDSAVYLCASSLVRGQGDGYTFGSGTRLTVV.

CDR3 bases: TGTGCCAGCAGTTTGCGGGAGGCCGGGGAGCTGTTTTTT. Encoded protein: CASSLREAGELFF. The chain joins TRBV12-3 or TRBV12-4 to TRBJ2-2, with 8 bases fitting TRBD2. Trimming removed 3 bases from V and 6 bases from J; junction bases left unmatched: 0. CDR3 length equals 13 residues.

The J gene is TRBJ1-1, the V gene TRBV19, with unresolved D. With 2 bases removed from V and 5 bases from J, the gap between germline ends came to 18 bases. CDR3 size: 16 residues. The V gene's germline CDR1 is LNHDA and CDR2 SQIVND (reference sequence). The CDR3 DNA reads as TGTGCCAGTAGTATACCGACGGGAGGATGGAATACTGAAGCTTTCTTT. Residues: CASSIPTGGWNTEAFF. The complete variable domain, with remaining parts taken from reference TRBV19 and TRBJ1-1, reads DGGITQSPKYLFRKEGQNVTLSCEQNLNHDAMYWYRQDPGQGLRLIYYSQIVNDFQKGDIAEGYSVSREKKESFPLTVTSAQKNPTAFYLCASSIPTGGWNTEAFFGQGTRLTVV.

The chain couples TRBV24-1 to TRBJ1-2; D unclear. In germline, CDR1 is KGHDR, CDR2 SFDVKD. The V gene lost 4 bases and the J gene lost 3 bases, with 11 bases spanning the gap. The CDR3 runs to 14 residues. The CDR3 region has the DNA TGTGCCACCAGTGACCGTCATCGGTACTATGGCTACACCTTC. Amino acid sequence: CATSDRHRYYGYTF.

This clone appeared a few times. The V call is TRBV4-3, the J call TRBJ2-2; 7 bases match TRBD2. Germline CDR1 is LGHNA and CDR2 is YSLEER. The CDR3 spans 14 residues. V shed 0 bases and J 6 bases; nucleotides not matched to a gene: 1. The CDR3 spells CASSQETSAGELFF. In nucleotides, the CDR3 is TGCGCCAGCAGCCAAGAAACTAGCGCCGGGGAGCTGTTTTTT.

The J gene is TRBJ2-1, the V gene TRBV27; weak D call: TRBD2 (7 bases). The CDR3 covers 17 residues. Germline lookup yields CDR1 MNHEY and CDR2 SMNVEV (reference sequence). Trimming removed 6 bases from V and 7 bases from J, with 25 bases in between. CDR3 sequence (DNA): TGTGCCAGCAGCCCCCTCAGGGGCGCGGGAGTGGAGAATGAGCAGTTCTTC. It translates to CASSPLRGAGVENEQFF.

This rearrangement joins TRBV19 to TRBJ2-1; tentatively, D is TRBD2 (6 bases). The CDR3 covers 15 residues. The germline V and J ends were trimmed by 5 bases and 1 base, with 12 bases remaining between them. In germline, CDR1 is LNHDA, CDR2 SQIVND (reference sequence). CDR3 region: CASSPLAASYNEQFF. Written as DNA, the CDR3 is TGTGCCAGTAGTCCCTTAGCGGCATCCTACAATGAGCAGTTCTTC.

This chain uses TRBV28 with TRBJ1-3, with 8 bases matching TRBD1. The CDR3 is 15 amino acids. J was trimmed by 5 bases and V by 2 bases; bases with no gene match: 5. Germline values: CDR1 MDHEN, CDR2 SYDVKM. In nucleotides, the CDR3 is TGTGCCAGCAGTTTACAGGGGGCGAGGAGAAACACCATATATTTT. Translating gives CASSLQGARRNTIYF.

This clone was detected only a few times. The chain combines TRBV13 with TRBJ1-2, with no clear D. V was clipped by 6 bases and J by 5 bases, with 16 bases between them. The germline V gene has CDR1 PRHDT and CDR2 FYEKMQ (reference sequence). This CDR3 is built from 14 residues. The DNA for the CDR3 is TGTGCCAGCAGTCCACCCGACTCGGGGTATGGCTACACCTTC. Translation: CASSPPDSGYGYTF. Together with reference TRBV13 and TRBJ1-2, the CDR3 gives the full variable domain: AAGVIQSPRHLIKEKRETATLKCYPIPRHDTVYWYQQGPGQDPQFLISFYEKMQSDKGSIPDRFSAQQFSDYHSELNMSSLELGDSALYFCASSPPDSGYGYTFGSGTRLTVV.

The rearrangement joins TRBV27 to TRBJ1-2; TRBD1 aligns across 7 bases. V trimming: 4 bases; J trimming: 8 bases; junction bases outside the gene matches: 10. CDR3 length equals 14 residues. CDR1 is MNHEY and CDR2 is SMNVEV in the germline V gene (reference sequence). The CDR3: CASSSLDRLGGYTF. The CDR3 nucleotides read TGTGCCAGCAGTTCCCTGGACAGGCTCGGGGGCTACACCTTC.

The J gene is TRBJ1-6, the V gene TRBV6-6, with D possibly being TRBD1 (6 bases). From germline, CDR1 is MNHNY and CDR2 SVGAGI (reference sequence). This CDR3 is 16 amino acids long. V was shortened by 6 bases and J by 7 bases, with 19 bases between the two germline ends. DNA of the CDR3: TGTGCCAGCAGACCCGGACGGGCACAGGGCAATTCACCCCTCCACTTT. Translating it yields CASRPGRAQGNSPLHF.

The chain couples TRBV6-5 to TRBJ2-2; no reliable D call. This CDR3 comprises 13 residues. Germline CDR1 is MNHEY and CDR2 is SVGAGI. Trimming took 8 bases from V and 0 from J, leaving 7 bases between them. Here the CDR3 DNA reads TGTGCCAGCGTACACCCGAACACCGGGGAGCTGTTTTTT. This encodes CASVHPNTGELFF.

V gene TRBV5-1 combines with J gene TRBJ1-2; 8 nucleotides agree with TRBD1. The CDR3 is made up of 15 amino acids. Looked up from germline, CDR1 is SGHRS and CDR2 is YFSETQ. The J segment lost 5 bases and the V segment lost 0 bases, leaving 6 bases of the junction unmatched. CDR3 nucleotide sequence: TGCGCCAGCAGCTTGGATGGACAGGGAGGTTATGGCTACACCTTC. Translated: CASSLDGQGGYGYTF.

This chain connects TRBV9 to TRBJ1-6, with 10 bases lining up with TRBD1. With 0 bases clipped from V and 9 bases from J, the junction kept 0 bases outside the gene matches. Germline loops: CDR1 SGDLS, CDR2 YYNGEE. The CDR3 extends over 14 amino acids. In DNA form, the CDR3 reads TGTGCCAGCAGCGTAGGGACAGGGGGTTCACCCCTCCACTTT. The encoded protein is CASSVGTGGSPLHF.

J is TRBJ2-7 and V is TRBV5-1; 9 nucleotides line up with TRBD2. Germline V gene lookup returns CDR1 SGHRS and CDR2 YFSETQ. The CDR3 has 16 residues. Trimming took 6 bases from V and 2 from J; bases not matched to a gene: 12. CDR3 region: CASTQGGLAATYEQYF. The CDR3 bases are TGCGCCAGCACCCAGGGGGGACTAGCCGCAACCTACGAGCAGTACTTC.

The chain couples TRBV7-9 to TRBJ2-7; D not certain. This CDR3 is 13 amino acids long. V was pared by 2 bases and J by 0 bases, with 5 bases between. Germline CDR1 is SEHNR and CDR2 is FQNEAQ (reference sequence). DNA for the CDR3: TGTGCCAGCAGCTTAATCTCCTCCTACGAGCAGTACTTC. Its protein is CASSLISSYEQYF. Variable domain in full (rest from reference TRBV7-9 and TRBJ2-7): DTGVSQNPRHKITKRGQNVTFRCDPISEHNRLYWYRQTLGQGPEFLTYFQNEAQLEKSRLLSDRFSAERPKGSFSTLEIQRTEQGDSAMYLCASSLISSYEQYFGPGTRLTVT.

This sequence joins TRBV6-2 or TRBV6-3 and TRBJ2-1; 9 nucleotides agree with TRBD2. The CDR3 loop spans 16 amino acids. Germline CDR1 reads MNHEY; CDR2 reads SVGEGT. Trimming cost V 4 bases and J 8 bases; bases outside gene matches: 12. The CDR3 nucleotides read TGTGCCAGCAGTTGGACGCGGGAGGGCCTGTTGTATGAGCAGTTCTTC. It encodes CASSWTREGLLYEQFF.

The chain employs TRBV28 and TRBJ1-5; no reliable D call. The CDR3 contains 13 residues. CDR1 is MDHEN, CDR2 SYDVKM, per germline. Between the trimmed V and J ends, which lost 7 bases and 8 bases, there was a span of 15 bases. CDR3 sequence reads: CASMGETIKPQHF. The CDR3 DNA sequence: TGTGCCAGCATGGGAGAAACCATCAAGCCCCAGCATTTT.